Listed here are 7 T cell receptor beta chains from one sample, sequenced in a study of cytomegalovirus exposure and HLA in healthy donors (dated by TCRdb to about 2017). Library generation was performed with the immunoSEQ multiplex PCR assay. For the multiplex PCR, a mixture combining 60 forward primers for TCR Vbeta segments and 13 reverse primers for TCR Jbeta segments was used. TCRdb obtained this table from immuneACCESS and retained in-frame rearrangements with V and J assigned. These tables miss some clones; where compared with another copy, unresolved V genes account for less than half of the shortfall, and the remainder is unexplained. The sample profile shows over 80,000 clones; around 72% of them were found once. More than 3% of the sample is taken by the ten largest. Specimen: PBMCs. Source of these receptors: a man aged 35 to 55 in good health and CMV-seronegative.

The chain joins TRBV28 to TRBJ2-5, with a possible D match to TRBD2 (7 bases). Germline V gene data show CDR1 as MDHEN and CDR2 as SYDVKM. V gave up 2 bases and J gave up 6 bases, with 13 bases separating them. The CDR3 loop spans 14 amino acids. CDR3 sequence reads: CASSLTGGGKTQYF. CDR3 DNA sequence: TGTGCCAGCAGTTTAACGGGGGGCGGAAAGACCCAGTACTTC. The complete variable domain, with remaining parts taken from reference TRBV28 and TRBJ2-5, reads DVKVTQSSRYLVKRTGEKVFLECVQDMDHENMFWYRQDPGLGLRLIYFSYDVKMKEKGDIPEGYSVSREKKERFSLILESASTNQTSMYLCASSLTGGGKTQYFGPGTRLLVL.

This chain connects TRBV27 to TRBJ2-7; 10 positions match TRBD2. CDR3 length equals 16 residues. The V and J ends lost 5 bases and 3 bases, in that order; junction bases with no gene match: 10. Germline lookup yields CDR1 MNHEY and CDR2 SMNVEV (reference sequence). Here the CDR3 reads CASSAMTSGFDYEQYF. Written as DNA, the CDR3 is TGTGCCAGCAGTGCGATGACTAGCGGGTTCGACTACGAGCAGTACTTC.

V usage is TRBV4-2 and J usage is TRBJ2-7; perhaps TRBD2 as D (6 bases). This CDR3 region has 15 residues. Germline V gene lookup returns CDR1 LGHNA and CDR2 YNFKEQ. V was cut by 0 bases and J by 5 bases, with 14 bases left in between. The DNA for the CDR3 is TGTGCCAGCAGCCAAGAGGAGGGCGGAAGGAACGAGCAGTACGTC. Encoded protein: CASSQEEGGRNEQYV.

The J gene is TRBJ1-2, the V gene TRBV2; D is uncertain. The CDR3 is made up of 14 amino acids. Germline CDR1 SNHLY, CDR2 FYNNEI. V gave up 5 bases and J gave up 4 bases, with 14 bases separating them. The CDR3 here is CASSSFGGSYGYTF. The CDR3 DNA reads TGTGCCAGCAGTAGTTTCGGCGGTAGCTATGGCTACACCTTC.

This rearrangement joins TRBV5-1 to TRBJ2-2, with TRBD1 matching over 7 bases. The CDR3 runs 13 residues. CDR1 is SGHRS and CDR2 is YFSETQ in the germline V gene. With V trimmed by 4 bases and J by 6 bases, 3 bases remained unmatched. The DNA of the CDR3 is TGCGCCAGCAGCGAACAGGGGCCCGGGGAGCTGTTTTTT. Its translation: CASSEQGPGELFF.

The rearrangement joins TRBV5-1 to TRBJ2-5, with TRBD2 matching over 10 bases. This CDR3 is built from 15 residues. Germline V gene data show CDR1 as SGHRS and CDR2 as YFSETQ. Trimming cost V 5 bases and J 5 bases; bases outside gene matches: 9. CDR3 in DNA: TGCGCCAGCAGATTCGAGCGGGGGGGCGGGGAGACCCAGTACTTC. It is translated as CASRFERGGGETQYF.

The chain carries TRBV7-3 and TRBJ2-3, with D perhaps TRBD1 (6 bases). This CDR3 spans 14 amino acids. With 5 bases removed from V and 1 base from J, the gap between germline ends came to 10 bases. From germline, CDR1 is SGHTA and CDR2 FQGTGA. The CDR3 region has the DNA TGTGCCAGCAGCATGACAGGTGGCACAGATACGCAGTATTTT. Encoded protein: CASSMTGGTDTQYF. The full variable domain, with the rest looked up from reference TRBV7-3 and TRBJ2-3, is GAGVSQTPSNKVTEKGKYVELRCDPISGHTALYWYRQSLGQGPEFLIYFQGTGAADDSGLPNDRFFAVRPEGSVSTLKIQRTERGDSAVYLCASSMTGGTDTQYFGPGTRLTVL.